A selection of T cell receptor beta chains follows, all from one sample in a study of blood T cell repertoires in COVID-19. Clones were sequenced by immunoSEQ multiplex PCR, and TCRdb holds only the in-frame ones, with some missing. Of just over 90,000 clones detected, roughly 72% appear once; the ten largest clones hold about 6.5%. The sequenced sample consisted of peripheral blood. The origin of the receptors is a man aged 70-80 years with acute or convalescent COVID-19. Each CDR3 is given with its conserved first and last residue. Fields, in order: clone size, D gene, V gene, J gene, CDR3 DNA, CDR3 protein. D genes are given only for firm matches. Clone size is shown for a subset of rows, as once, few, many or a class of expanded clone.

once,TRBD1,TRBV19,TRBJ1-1,TGTGCCAGTAGTATATCAGGGGGCAAGGCTTTCTTT,CASSISGGKAFF
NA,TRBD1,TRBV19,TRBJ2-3,TGTGCCAGTAGTACAGGGGGCGCGGTAGATACGCAGTATTTT,CASSTGGAVDTQYF
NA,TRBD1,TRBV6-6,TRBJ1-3,TGTGCCAGCAGTTACTTGGGACAGGGGTCCCGAAACACCATATATTTT,CASSYLGQGSRNTIYF
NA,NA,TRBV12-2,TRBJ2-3,TGTGCAAGTCGCCTAGTACCCAGTTTCACAGATACGCAGTATTTT,CASRLVPSFTDTQYF
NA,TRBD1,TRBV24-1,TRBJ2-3,TGTGCCACCAGTGATTTTGGGACAGGACTCACAGATACGCAGTATTTT,CATSDFGTGLTDTQYF
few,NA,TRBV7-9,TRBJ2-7,TGTGCCAGCAGCTACGGGACATCGGGCGAGCAGTACTTC,CASSYGTSGEQYF
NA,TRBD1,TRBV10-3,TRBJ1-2,TGTGCCATCAGTGGGACAGGCGTAGAGGGAAATGGCTACACCTTC,CAISGTGVEGNGYTF
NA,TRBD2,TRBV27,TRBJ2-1,TGTGCCAGCAGCCTTTTGGGGACTAGCGGGACCTACAATGAGCAGTTCTTC,CASSLLGTSGTYNEQFF
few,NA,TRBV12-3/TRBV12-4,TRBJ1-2,TGTGCCAGCACCTCGGGGGGGGCTGGCTACACCTTC,CASTSGGAGYTF
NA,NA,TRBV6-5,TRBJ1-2,TGTGCCAGCAGTTATGACAGGAAGGGTGGCTACACCTTC,CASSYDRKGGYTF
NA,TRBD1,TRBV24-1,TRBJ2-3,TGTGCCACCAGTGACCCGGGACAGGGGACAACAGATACGCAGTATTTT,CATSDPGQGTTDTQYF
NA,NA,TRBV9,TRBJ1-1,TGTGCCAGCAGCTCCCGTCCCAACACTGAAGCTTTCTTT,CASSSRPNTEAFF
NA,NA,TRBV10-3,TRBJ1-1,TGTGCCATCAGTGCAGACAGCTACTCCGAAGGAGCTTTCTTT,CAISADSYSEGAFF
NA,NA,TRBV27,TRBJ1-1,TGTGCCAGCAGTTTATCCACAGGGAACACTGAAGCTTTCTTT,CASSLSTGNTEAFF
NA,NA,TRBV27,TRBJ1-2,TGTGCCAGCAGTTTATCGTCAGGGGCGGGCTATGGCTACACCTTC,CASSLSSGAGYGYTF
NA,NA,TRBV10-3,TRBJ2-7,TGTGCCATCAGTGAGGCTGGAGACGAGCAGTACTTC,CAISEAGDEQYF
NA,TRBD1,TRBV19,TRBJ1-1,TGTGCCAGTAGCCCTTGGGGACAGGTGAACACTGAAGCTTTCTTT,CASSPWGQVNTEAFF
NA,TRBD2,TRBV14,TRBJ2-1,TGTGCCAGCAGCCGAGGACTAGTTTACAATGAGCAGTTCTTC,CASSRGLVYNEQFF
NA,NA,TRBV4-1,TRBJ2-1,TGCGCCAGCCATCAGGGGTCGGCGAGTGCGGTGTACAATGAGCAGTTCTTC,CASHQGSASAVYNEQFF
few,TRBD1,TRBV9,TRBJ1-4,TGTGCCAGCAGTACAGGGGAATCAACTAATGAAAAACTGTTTTTT,CASSTGESTNEKLFF
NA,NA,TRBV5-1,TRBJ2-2,TGCGCCAGCAGCTTCAGGGTCACCGGGGAGCTGTTTTTT,CASSFRVTGELFF
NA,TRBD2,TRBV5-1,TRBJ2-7,TGCGCCAGCAGCTTGAACCTAGCGGGAGGGAGCTCCTACGAGCAGTACTTC,CASSLNLAGGSSYEQYF
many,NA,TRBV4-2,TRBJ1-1,TGTGCCAGCAGCCACGGGGGCACTGAAGCTTTCTTT,CASSHGGTEAFF
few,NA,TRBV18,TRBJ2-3,TGTGCCAGCTCTACAGGTGGCACAGATACGCAGTATTTT,CASSTGGTDTQYF
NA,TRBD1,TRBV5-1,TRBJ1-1,TGCGCCAGCAGCTTGGCCCCCAACAGGGGTGGTAGGACTGAAGCTTTCTTT,CASSLAPNRGGRTEAFF
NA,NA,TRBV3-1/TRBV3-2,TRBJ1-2,TGTGCCAGCAGCCAAGGTCAGGGCTATGGCTACACCTTC,CASSQGQGYGYTF
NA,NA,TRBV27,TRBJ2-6,TGTGCCAGCAGCCCCGGGACAACTGGGGCCAACGTCCTGACTTTC,CASSPGTTGANVLTF
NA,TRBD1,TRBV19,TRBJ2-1,TGTGCCAGTAGTATGGACAGGGGGCTCTCGGGGAATGAGCAGTTCTTC,CASSMDRGLSGNEQFF
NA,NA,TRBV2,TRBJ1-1,TGTGCCAGCCTTTTCCGACTTATGAACACTGAAGCTTTCTTT,CASLFRLMNTEAFF
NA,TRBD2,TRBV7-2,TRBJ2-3,TGTGCCAGCAGCTTAGGGTCGGTAGCGGGGGGGAACACAGATACGCAGTATTTT,CASSLGSVAGGNTDTQYF
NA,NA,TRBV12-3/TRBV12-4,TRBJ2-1,TGTGCCAGCAGCTCTAGTGGCGGGAATGAGCAGTTCTTC,CASSSSGGNEQFF
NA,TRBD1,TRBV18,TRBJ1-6,TGTGCCAGCTCAGGGGACAGGGTACGGAATTCACCCCTCCACTTT,CASSGDRVRNSPLHF